The present TCR beta chain was sequenced within a study of blood T cell repertoires in COVID-19. Study overall: Italy, Spain and the United States were the sources of the convalescent and acute COVID-19 samples.

Authors' analysis steps: Estimation of nucleated cell counts was performed using reference gene primer amplification. Profiled with immunoSEQ multiplex PCR; TCRdb holds only in-frame clones, not every one. That table supplies the V and J calls and clone size; D and trimming were determined from the DNA. The top ten clones hold approximately 5% of a sample with 100,000 to 150,000 clones, roughly 83% of them seen once. This TCR was sampled from a human donor in a cohort sampled during active COVID-19. Sequencing used peripheral blood.

The CDR3 region is CASSPPGAGSDSYEQYF. The CDR3 DNA sequence: TGTGCCAGCTCACCGCCCGGAGCGGGATCCGACTCCTACGAGCAGTACTTC. V and J are TRBV18 and TRBJ2-7; 7 bases align to TRBD2. The CDR3 length is 17 residues. Germline V gene data show CDR1 as KGHSH and CDR2 as LQKENI. With 3 bases clipped from V and 0 bases from J, the junction kept 11 bases outside the gene matches.